The sequence of this TCR beta chain was determined in a study of cytotoxic CD8 clonotypes in ibrutinib-treated CLL. Study-wide context: Among responders, around 25 were partial and 2 complete; after median approximately six years, around 15 stayed remitted and approximately 12 progressed.

Here immunoSEQ multiplex PCR was the method, and the copy in TCRdb shows in-frame clones only, minus some. Of roughly 220,000 clones listed, roughly 77% were seen once; the top ten hold 5.9%. CDR3 length: 16 residues. V was shortened by 0 bases and J by 4 bases, with 14 bases between the two germline ends. The germline V gene has CDR1 SGDLS and CDR2 YYNGEE. Source: PBMCs, taken after 12 months of ibrutinib treatment. The chain uses TRBV9 and TRBJ1-3, with no clear D. The clonotype comes from a human donor with chronic lymphocytic leukemia. In nucleotides, the CDR3 is TGTGCCAGCAGCGTAGTCGGCGCCAGAGGGGGAAACACCATATATTTT. This encodes CASSVVGARGGNTIYF.